A selection of T cell receptor beta chains follows, all from one sample in a study of OX40 agonist ivuxolimab in advanced cancers. The assay was immunoSEQ multiplex PCR, and TCRdb's table has in-frame clones only and misses some. Of about 69,000 clones in the sample, more than 75% were seen once. The sequenced sample was CD4+ or CD8+ T cells sorted from blood, obtained in a trial of the OX40 agonist ivuxolimab. All receptors come from an adult with an advanced solid tumor such as melanoma, head and neck, liver or kidney cancer. CDR3s include the opening cysteine and the closing phenylalanine or tryptophan. A D gene is named only where the DNA matches it firmly.

TRBD2	TRBV11-2	CASSPGLAGGMNTGELFF
TRBD2	TRBV7-3	CASSLDSSGRRNEQFF
-	TRBV5-1	CASSLVTNQETQYF
-	TRBV2	CASSEILEDQPQHF
TRBD1	TRBV27	CASSLSSGTASYEQYF
-	TRBV28	CASSLWTGELFF
TRBD1	TRBV5-1	CASSLGGGTANTEAFF
-	TRBV5-6	CASSSLTGLNTEAFF
TRBD1	TRBV2	CASSEGWGQGPVYEQYF
TRBD1	TRBV2	CASSRGQGGYGYTF
TRBD1	TRBV5-1	CASSTGQAVNEQFF
-	TRBV7-3	CASSLWVTPRLSGNTIYF
TRBD1	TRBV5-1	CASSPGTGSLHEQYF
TRBD1	TRBV6-5	CASSYAGGEEKLFF
-	TRBV30	CAWSDDRTDTQYF
TRBD1	TRBV6-5	CASSWTGAQETQYF
TRBD2	TRBV19	CASSILGLAGGRINEQFF
-	TRBV6-5	CASRRAPGNQPQHF
-	TRBV28	CASRPGGTNYGYTF
-	TRBV6-1	CASSDELRTQYF
-	TRBV5-5	CASSLEQIPSYEQYF
-	TRBV5-1	CASSFGPLEKLFF
TRBD1	TRBV5-4	CASSRQGTGNTIYF
TRBD2	TRBV30	CAGGASGGTPYNEQFF
-	TRBV19	CASSARANQPQHF
-	TRBV11-2	CASSLDRGLGSMGAFF
-	TRBV5-1	CASSLDGPALEQYF
TRBD2	TRBV29-1	CSVALAGGVETQYF
-	TRBV19	CASSNAASSYNEQFF
-	TRBV6-1	CASSERSRSQETQYF
-	TRBV13	CASSSYYRTDTQYF
TRBD2	TRBV27	CASSLSASGRMDEQFF
TRBD2	TRBV5-4	CASSYFTSGNGELFF
TRBD1	TRBV7-9	CASIPPGQGYYGYTF
TRBD1	TRBV5-1	CASSSGTGGYNEQFF
-	TRBV2	CASSELRPLGEKLFF
-	TRBV27	CASSLAIPTDTQYF